This T cell receptor beta chain was identified during a study of CD8 T cells in Susac syndrome. Study-wide findings and caveats: The study recognized that its TCR sequencing and HLA analysis covered a relatively small number of individuals.

The CDR3 has 14 amino acids. The V segment lost 3 bases and the J segment 3 bases; nucleotides outside the gene matches: 5. Germline lookup yields CDR1 SGHNT and CDR2 YYREEE (reference sequence). The sequenced target, TCR beta, came from blood CD8+ and CD4+ T cells. Notes on this clonotype: What it binds is not known.

With random hexamers, reverse transcription was performed on roughly 0.5 to 1 ug of RNA. Across 54 Vbeta and 13 Jbeta, immunoSEQ multiplex PCR amplified TCR beta CDR3. From the immunoSEQ multiplex PCR reads, TCRdb called clonotypes with MiXCR, one entry per CDR3 protein. The sample records under 200,000 distinct CDR3 sequences, roughly 90% being singletons. The receptor comes from a human donor with Susac syndrome. What was sequenced was CD4+ T cells from PBMCs. V is TRBV5-4 and J is TRBJ2-7, with 8 nucleotides matching TRBD1. Here the CDR3 DNA reads TGTGCCAGCAGCTCGACAGGGGTTAACTACGAGCAGTACTTC. This translates into CASSSTGVNYEQYF.